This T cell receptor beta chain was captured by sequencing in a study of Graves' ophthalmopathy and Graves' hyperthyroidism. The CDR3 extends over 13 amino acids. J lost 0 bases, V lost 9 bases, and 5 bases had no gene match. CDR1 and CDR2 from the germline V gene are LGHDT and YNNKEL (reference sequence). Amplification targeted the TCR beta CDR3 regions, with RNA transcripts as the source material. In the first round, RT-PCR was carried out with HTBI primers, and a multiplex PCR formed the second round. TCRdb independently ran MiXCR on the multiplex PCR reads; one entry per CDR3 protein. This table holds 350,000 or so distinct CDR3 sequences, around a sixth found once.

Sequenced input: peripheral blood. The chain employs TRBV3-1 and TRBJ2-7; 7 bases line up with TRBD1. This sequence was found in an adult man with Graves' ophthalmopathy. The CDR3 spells CASSTGPSYEQYF. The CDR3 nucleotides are TGTGCCAGTTCGACAGGGCCCTCCTACGAGCAGTACTTC.